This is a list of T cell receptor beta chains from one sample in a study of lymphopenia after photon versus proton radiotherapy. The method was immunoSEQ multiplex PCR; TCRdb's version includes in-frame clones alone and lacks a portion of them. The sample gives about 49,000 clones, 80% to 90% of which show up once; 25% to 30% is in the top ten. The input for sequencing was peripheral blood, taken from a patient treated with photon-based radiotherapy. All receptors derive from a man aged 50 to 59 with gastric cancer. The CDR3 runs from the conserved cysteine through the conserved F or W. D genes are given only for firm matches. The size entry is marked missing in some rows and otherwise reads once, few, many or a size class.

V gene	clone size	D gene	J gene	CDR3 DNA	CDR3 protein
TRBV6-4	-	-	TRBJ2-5	TGTGCCAGCAGTGACATAGCTGGGTCGCAAGAGACCCAGTACTTC	CASSDIAGSQETQYF
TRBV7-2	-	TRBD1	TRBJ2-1	TGTGCCAGCAGCTTGGGGACAGGGTGGGAAAATGAGCAGTTCTTC	CASSLGTGWENEQFF
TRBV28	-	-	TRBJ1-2	TGTGCCAGCAGTTACCAGGACTATGGCTACACCTTC	CASSYQDYGYTF
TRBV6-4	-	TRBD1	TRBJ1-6	TGTGCCAGCAGTGACGACAGGGCAGGTTCACCCCTCCACTTT	CASSDDRAGSPLHF
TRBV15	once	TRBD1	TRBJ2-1	TGTGCCACCAGCTGGACAGGGGGTTATGAGCAGTTCTTC	CATSWTGGYEQFF
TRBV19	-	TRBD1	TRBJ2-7	TGTGCCAGTAGGCCGGGGACAGGGGGCAACGAGCAGTACTTC	CASRPGTGGNEQYF
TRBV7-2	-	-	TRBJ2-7	TGTGCCAGCAGCTTAGTCCACGAGCAGTACTTC	CASSLVHEQYF
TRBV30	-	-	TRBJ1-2	TGTGCCTGGAGTCCCACAGGGCCCGTCTATGGCTACACCTTC	CAWSPTGPVYGYTF
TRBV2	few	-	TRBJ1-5	TGTGCCAGCAGTGGGACAAGCAATCAGCCCCAGCATTTT	CASSGTSNQPQHF
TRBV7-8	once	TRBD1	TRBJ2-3	TGTGCCAGCAGCCCGGGACAGGGGCTCGCAGATACGCAGTATTTT	CASSPGQGLADTQYF
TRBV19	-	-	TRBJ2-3	TGTGCCAGTAGATACAGGGGCACAGATACGCAGTATTTT	CASRYRGTDTQYF
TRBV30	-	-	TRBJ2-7	TGTGCCTGGAGTTCTCTAGGCTACGAGCAGTACTTC	CAWSSLGYEQYF
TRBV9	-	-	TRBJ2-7	TGTGCCAGCAGTCCTACTAGCTTCAAAGGCATCTACGAGCAGTACTTC	CASSPTSFKGIYEQYF
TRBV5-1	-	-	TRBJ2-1	TGCGCCAGCAGCTTGGTTACCTCCTACAATGAGCAGTTCTTC	CASSLVTSYNEQFF
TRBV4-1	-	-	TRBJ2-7	TGCGCCAGCAGCCATGGGCCCCCGGGACTCCCCTACTACGAGCAGTACTTC	CASSHGPPGLPYYEQYF
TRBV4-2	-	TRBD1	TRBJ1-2	TGTGCCAGCAGCGGATTGGGGACAGGCCTTAAATCCTATGGCTACACCTTC	CASSGLGTGLKSYGYTF
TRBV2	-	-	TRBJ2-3	TGTGCCAGCAGTGAAGAAAACACAGATACGCAGTATTTT	CASSEENTDTQYF
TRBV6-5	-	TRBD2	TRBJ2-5	TGTGCCAGCAGTTACTCAAGACTAGCGGGACTGGAGACCCAGTACTTC	CASSYSRLAGLETQYF